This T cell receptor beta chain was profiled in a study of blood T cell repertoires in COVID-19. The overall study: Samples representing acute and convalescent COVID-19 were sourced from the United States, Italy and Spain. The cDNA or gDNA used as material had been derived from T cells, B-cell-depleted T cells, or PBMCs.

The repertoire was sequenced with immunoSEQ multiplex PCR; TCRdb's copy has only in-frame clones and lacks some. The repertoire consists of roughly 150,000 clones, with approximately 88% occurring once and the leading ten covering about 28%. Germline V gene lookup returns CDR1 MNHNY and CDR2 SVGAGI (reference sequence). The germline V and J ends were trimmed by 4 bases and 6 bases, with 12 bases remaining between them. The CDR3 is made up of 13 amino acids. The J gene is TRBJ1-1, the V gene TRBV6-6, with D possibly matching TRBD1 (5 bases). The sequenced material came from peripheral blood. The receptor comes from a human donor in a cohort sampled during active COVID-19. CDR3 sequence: CASSLLGLAEAFF. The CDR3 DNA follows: TGTGCCAGCAGTTTACTGGGGCTGGCTGAAGCTTTCTTT.